A selection of T cell receptor beta chains follows, all from one sample in a study of cytomegalovirus exposure and HLA in healthy donors. The method was immunoSEQ multiplex PCR; TCRdb's version includes in-frame clones alone and lacks a portion of them. In the table there are almost 70,000 clones, 65% to 70% of which are singletons. The sequencing input was PBMCs. The origin of the receptors is a male donor in good health and CMV-seropositive. The CDR3 runs from the conserved cysteine through the conserved F or W.

>TRBV9|TRBJ1-3
CASSPPGHSSGNTIYF
>TRBV19|TRBJ1-1
CASSPLGGTGMNTEAFF
>TRBV11-2|TRBJ2-1
CASSPETSTYNEQFF
>TRBV5-1|TRBJ2-1
CASSLVQGEQFF
>TRBV4-3|TRBJ2-3
CASSQGDRLETDTQYF
>TRBV30|TRBJ2-2
CAWRGQGYGPGELFF
>TRBV12-5|TRBJ2-2
CASGLVLDGGGELFF
>TRBV7-9|TRBJ2-7
CASSSGTSGRAYEQYF
>TRBV19|TRBJ2-1
CASRKTDNEQFF
>TRBV4-1|TRBJ1-5
CASSRVSSNQPQHF
>TRBV11-1|TRBJ1-1
CASSAPGQVNTEAFF
>TRBV4-1|TRBJ2-5
CASSHWPLAEETQYF
>TRBV6-1|TRBJ2-7
CASREGLAGLYEQYF
>TRBV5-1|TRBJ2-7
CASSFGTGAREQYF
>TRBV11-2|TRBJ1-2
CASSLSTGSNYGYTF
>TRBV19|TRBJ1-1
CASSGQGRVNTEAFF
>TRBV7-3|TRBJ2-1
CASSLALAGLNEQFF
>TRBV10-2|TRBJ2-5
CASSGGTSGSSQETQYF
>TRBV6-1|TRBJ1-1
CASSEPGRGGRTEAFF
>TRBV19|TRBJ1-2
CASQQGRGYTF
>TRBV30|TRBJ1-5
CAWDRGSNQPQHF
>TRBV6-5|TRBJ1-1
CASSTWDSNTEAFF
>TRBV9|TRBJ2-6
CASSVGTGSSGANVLTF
>TRBV6-1|TRBJ2-3
CASSEYFTDTQYF
>TRBV11-2|TRBJ1-2
CASSPWQADYYGYTF
>TRBV29-1|TRBJ2-7
CSVVTGTYEQYF
>TRBV19|TRBJ2-7
CASSDSGAPSYEQYF
>TRBV19|TRBJ2-1
CASSSGTGTSGSSYNEQFF
>TRBV28|TRBJ1-5
CASNPSGTGSQPQHF
>TRBV15|TRBJ1-2
CATSRIQGIDGYTF
>TRBV30|TRBJ1-3
CAWSGQLVGNTIYF